The clone carrying this T cell receptor beta chain was seen at least ten times. What it binds is not known. The germline V gene encodes CDR1 ENHRY and CDR2 SYGVKD. Germline trimming cut 6 bases from V and 4 bases from J; bases unmatched to any gene: 4. This CDR3 spans 13 amino acids. The data were obtained in a study of human T cells and chemical hapten exposure. Study-wide background: Patients having alopecia areata, totalis or universalis were mostly female. Findings and limits, study-wide: Following DPC sensitization, TCRs present above 1 in 1000 frequency showed no change.

TCRdb called the RACE reads again in MiXCR, with one record for every CDR3 protein. The table has 75,000 to 95,000 distinct CDR3 sequences, about 12% seen once. Time point: patch test 1, 2 weeks after DPC sensitization. Treatment meaning: therapeutic diphenylcyclopropenone sensitization with weekly scalp DPC. The chain couples TRBV10-3 to TRBJ2-7, with 9 bases identical to TRBD1. This material consisted of whole blood, taken in connection with sensitization to the hapten diphenylcyclopropenone (DPC). The source of this sequence is a woman aged 60-75 years with alopecia areata. Some clones in this sample may be carry-over from other donors' samples. The CDR3 nucleotides read TGTGCCATCAGCGGGACAGGGAATTACGAGCAGTACTTC. It encodes CAISGTGNYEQYF.